Given below is one T cell receptor beta chain in context. The data belong to a study of blood T cell repertoires in COVID-19. Method: immunoSEQ multiplex PCR; TCRdb's copy keeps in-frame clones and lacks some. The sample carries fewer than 110,000 clones, 84% recorded once. The source material was peripheral blood. The clonotype comes from a human donor in a cohort sampled during active or convalescent COVID-19.

The DNA for the CDR3 is TGTGCCAGCAGTTTAGTTGGGGCTAGCAATCAGCCCCAGCATTTT. Its translation is CASSLVGASNQPQHF. The chain links TRBV28 to TRBJ1-5; D is perhaps TRBD1 (5 bases). Germline V gives CDR1 MDHEN, CDR2 SYDVKM. Trimming took off 2 bases at V and 0 bases at J, with 8 bases between the two ends. The CDR3 consists of 15 residues.